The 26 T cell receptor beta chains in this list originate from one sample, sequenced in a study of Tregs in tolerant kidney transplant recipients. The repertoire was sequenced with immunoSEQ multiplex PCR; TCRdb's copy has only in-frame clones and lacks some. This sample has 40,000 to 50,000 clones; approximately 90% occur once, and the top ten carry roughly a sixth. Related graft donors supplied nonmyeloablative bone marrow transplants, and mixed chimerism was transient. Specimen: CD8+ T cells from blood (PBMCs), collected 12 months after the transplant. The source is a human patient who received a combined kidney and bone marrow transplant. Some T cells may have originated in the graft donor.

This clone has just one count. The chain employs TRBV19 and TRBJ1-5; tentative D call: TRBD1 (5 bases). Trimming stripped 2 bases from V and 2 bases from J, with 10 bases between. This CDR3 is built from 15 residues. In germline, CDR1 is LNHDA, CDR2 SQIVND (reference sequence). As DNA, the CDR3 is TGTGCCAGTAGTATATCAGGGCTGGGCAATCAGCCCCAGCATTTT. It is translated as CASSISGLGNQPQHF.

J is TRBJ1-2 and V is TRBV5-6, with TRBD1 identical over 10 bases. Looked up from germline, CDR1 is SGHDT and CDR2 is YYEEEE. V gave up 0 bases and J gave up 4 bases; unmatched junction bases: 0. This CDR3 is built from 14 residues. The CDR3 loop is CASSLGTGGYGYTF. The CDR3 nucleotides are TGTGCCAGCAGCTTGGGGACAGGGGGCTATGGCTACACCTTC.

In DNA form, the CDR3 reads TGTGCCAGCAGCCACCCGGGACAGGGTTTCCTAGCGGGGCTCAATGAGCAGTTCTTC. It translates to CASSHPGQGFLAGLNEQFF. V and J are TRBV11-3 and TRBJ2-1; D possibly matches TRBD1 or TRBD2 (9 bases each). V was shortened by 5 bases and J by 6 bases, with 29 bases between the two germline ends. Germline CDR1 and CDR2: SGHNT and YENEEA. The CDR3 length is 19 residues.

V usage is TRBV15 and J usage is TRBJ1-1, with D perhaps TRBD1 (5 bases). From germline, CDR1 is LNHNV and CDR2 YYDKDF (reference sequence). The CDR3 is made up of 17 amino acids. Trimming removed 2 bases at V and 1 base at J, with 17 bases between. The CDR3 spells CATSRPALGARNTEAFF. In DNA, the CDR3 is TGTGCCACCAGCAGACCTGCTCTAGGGGCGCGGAACACTGAAGCTTTCTTT.

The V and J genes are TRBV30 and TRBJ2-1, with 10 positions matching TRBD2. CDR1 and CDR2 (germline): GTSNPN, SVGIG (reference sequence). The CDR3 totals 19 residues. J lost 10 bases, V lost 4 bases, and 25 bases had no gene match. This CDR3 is CAWNERGGLLIVGGGEQFF. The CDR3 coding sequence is TGTGCCTGGAACGAGCGGGGGGGCCTGTTAATAGTCGGTGGCGGCGAGCAGTTCTTC. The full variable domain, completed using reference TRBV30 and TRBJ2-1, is SQTIHQWPATLVQPVGSPLSLECTVEGTSNPNLYWYRQAAGRGLQLLFYSVGIGQISSEVPQNLSASRPQDRQFILSSKKLLLSDSGFYLCAWNERGGLLIVGGGEQFFGPGTRLTVL.

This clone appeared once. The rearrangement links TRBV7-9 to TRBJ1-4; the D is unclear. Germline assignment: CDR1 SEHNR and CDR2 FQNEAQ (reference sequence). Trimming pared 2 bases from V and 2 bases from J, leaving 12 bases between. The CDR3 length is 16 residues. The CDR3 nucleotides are TGTGCCAGCAGCTTAAGTCGAGTGGGCACTAATGAAAAACTGTTTTTT. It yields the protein CASSLSRVGTNEKLFF. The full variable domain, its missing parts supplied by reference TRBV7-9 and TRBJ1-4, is DTGVSQNPRHKITKRGQNVTFRCDPISEHNRLYWYRQTLGQGPEFLTYFQNEAQLEKSRLLSDRFSAERPKGSFSTLEIQRTEQGDSAMYLCASSLSRVGTNEKLFFGSGTQLSVL.

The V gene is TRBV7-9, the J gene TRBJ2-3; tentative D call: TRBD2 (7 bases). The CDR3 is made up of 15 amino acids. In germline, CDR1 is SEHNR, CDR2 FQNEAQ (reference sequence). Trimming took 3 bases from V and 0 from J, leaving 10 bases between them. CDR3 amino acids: CASSLAGASTDTQYF. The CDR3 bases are TGTGCCAGCAGCTTGGCGGGGGCTAGCACAGATACGCAGTATTTT. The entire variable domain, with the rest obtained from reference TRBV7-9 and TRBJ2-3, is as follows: DTGVSQNPRHKITKRGQNVTFRCDPISEHNRLYWYRQTLGQGPEFLTYFQNEAQLEKSRLLSDRFSAERPKGSFSTLEIQRTEQGDSAMYLCASSLAGASTDTQYFGPGTRLTVL.

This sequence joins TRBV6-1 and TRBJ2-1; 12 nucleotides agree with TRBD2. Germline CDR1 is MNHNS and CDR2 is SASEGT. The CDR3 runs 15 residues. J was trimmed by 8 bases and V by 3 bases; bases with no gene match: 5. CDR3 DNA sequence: TGTGCCAGCAGTGACCTAGCGGGAGGGCACCATGAGCAGTTCTTC. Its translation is CASSDLAGGHHEQFF.

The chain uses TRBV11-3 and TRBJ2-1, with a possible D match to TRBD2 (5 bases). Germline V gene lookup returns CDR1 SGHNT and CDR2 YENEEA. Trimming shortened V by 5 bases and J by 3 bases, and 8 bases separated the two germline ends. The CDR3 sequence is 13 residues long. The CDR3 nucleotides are TGTGCCAGCAGCCGCCGGGACTACAATGAGCAGTTCTTC. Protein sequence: CASSRRDYNEQFF.

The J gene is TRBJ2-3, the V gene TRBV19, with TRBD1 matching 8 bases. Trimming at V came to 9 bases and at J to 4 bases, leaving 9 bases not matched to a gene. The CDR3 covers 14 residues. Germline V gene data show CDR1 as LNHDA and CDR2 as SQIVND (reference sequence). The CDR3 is CASLDRVDADTQYF. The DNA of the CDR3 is TGTGCCAGCCTGGACAGGGTAGACGCAGATACGCAGTATTTT.

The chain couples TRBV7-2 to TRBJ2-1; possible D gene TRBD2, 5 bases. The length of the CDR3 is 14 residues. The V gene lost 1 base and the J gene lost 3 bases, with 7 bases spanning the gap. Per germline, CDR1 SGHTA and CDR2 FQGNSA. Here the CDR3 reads CASSLVGVYNEQFF. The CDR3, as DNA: TGTGCCAGCAGCTTAGTGGGAGTCTACAATGAGCAGTTCTTC.

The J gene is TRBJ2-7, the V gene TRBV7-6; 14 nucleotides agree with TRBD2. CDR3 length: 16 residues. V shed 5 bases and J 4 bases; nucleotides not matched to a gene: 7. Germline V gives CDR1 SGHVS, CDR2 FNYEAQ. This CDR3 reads CASSPTSGRAGYEQYF. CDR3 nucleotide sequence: TGTGCCAGCAGCCCGACTAGCGGGAGGGCGGGTTACGAGCAGTACTTC.

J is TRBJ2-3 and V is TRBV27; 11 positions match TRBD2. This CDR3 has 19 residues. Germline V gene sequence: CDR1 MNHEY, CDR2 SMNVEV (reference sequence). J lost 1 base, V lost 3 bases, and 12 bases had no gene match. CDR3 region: CASSFIPGTSGLGTDTQYF. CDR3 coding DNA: TGTGCCAGCAGTTTTATCCCCGGGACTAGCGGCCTTGGCACAGATACGCAGTATTTT.

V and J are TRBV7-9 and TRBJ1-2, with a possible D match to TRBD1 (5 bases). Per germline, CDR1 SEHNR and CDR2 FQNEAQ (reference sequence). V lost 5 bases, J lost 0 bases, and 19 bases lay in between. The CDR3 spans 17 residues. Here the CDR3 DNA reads TGTGCCAGCAGCCCCCCGTTCGACAGCGAAGCTAACTATGGCTACACCTTC. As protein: CASSPPFDSEANYGYTF.

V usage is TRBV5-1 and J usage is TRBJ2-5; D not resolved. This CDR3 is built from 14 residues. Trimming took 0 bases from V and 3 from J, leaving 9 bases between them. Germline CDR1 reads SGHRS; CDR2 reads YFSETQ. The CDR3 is CASSLDFGEETQYF. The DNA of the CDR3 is TGCGCCAGCAGCTTGGATTTCGGAGAAGAGACCCAGTACTTC.

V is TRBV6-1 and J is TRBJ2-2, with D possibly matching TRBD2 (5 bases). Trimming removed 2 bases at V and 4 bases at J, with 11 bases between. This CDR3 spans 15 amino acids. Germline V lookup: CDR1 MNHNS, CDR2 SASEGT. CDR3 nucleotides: TGTGCCAGCAGTGAACCGGGGAGACGCACCGGGGAGCTGTTTTTT. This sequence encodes CASSEPGRRTGELFF.

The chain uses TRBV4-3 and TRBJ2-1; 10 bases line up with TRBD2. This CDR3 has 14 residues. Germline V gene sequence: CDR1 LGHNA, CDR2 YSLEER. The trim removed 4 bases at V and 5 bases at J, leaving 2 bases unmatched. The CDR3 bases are TGCGCCAGCAGCCCGGGACTAGCGAACAATGAGCAGTTCTTC. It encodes CASSPGLANNEQFF.

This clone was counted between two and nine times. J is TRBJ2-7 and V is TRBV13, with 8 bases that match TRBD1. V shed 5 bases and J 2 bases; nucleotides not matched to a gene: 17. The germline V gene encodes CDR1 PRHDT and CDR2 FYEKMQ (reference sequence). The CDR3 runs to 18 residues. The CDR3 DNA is TGTGCCAGCAGCCCGAATACGAAGACAGGGGCCCACCCCTACGAGCAGTACTTC. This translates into CASSPNTKTGAHPYEQYF.

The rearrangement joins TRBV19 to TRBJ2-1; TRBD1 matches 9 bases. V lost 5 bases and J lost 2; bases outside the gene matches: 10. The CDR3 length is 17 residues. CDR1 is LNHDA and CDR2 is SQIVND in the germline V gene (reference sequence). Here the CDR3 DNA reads TGTGCCAGTAGTGTAACAGGGGGCGACTTTGCCTACAATGAGCAGTTCTTC. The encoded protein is CASSVTGGDFAYNEQFF.

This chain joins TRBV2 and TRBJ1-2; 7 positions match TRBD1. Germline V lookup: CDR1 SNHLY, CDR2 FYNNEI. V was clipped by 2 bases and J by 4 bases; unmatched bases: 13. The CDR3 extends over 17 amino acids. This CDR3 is CASSERTGGGLSYGYTF. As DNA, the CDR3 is TGTGCCAGCAGTGAACGGACAGGAGGGGGGCTTAGCTATGGCTACACCTTC.

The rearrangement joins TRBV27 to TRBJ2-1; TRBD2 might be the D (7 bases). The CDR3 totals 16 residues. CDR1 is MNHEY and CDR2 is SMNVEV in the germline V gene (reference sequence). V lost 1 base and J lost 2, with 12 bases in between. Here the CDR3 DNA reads TGTGCCAGCAGTTTATTCGGGGGGCTCACCTACAATGAGCAGTTCTTC. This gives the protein CASSLFGGLTYNEQFF.

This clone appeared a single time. The CDR3 nucleotides are TGTGCCAGCAGCGGACAAAGGACCAGGGGGCGAAGCACCGGGGAGCTGTTTTTT. It translates to CASSGQRTRGRSTGELFF. The gene calls are TRBV9 and TRBJ2-2; 8 bases agree with TRBD1. Germline loops: CDR1 SGDLS, CDR2 YYNGEE. The CDR3 has 18 residues. The trim removed 3 bases at V and 4 bases at J, leaving 14 bases unmatched. The full variable domain, in which reference TRBV9 and TRBJ2-2 provide the parts outside the CDR3, is DSGVTQTPKHLITATGQRVTLRCSPRSGDLSVYWYQQSLDQGLQFLIQYYNGEERAKGNILERFSAQQFPDLHSELNLSSLELGDSALYFCASSGQRTRGRSTGELFFGEGSRLTVL.

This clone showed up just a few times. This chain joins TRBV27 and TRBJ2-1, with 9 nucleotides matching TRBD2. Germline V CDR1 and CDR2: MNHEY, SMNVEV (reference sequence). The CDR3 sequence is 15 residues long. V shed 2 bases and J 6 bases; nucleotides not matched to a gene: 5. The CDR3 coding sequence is TGTGCCAGCAGTTTACGGACTAGCGCACTCAATGAGCAGTTCTTC. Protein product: CASSLRTSALNEQFF.

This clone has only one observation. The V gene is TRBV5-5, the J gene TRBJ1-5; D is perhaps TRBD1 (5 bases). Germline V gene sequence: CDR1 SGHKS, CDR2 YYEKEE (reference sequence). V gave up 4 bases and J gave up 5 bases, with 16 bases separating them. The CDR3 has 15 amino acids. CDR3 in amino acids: CASSVGPGGDQPQHF. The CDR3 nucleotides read TGTGCCAGCAGCGTAGGACCCGGAGGGGATCAGCCCCAGCATTTT.

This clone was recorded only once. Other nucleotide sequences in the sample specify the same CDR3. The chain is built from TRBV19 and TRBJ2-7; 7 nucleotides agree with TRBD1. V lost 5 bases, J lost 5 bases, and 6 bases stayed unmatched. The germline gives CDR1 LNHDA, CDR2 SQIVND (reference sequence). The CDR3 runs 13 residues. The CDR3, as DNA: TGTGCCAGTAGTTCCGGACAGGTCCACGAGCAGTACTTC. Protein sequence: CASSSGQVHEQYF.

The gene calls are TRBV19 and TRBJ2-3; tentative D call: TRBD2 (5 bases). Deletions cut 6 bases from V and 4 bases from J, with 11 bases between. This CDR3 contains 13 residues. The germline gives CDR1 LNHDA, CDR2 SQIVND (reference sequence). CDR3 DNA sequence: TGTGCCAGTAGCACCCTAGCCTCAGATACGCAGTATTTT. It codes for CASSTLASDTQYF.